This T cell receptor beta chain comes out of a study of radiation and T cells in renal cell carcinoma. Across the whole study: Nephrectomy followed 15 Gy stereotactic body radiation by 4 weeks. Notes on the study in general: Without pretreatment biopsies, baseline tumor clonotype presence was undetermined.

On this clone itself: Its antigen remains unidentified.

Documented time point: baseline pretreatment blood. The sample's treatment: 15 Gy SBRT to primary tumor, nephrectomy 4 weeks later. Clear cell pathology was present in this patient's renal cell carcinoma. V shed 2 bases and J shed 8 bases, with 15 bases lying between them. The CDR3 has 14 residues. Germline V lookup: CDR1 SEHNR, CDR2 FQNEAQ (reference sequence). Profiling relied on immunoSEQ multiplex PCR, and the TCRdb table lists in-frame clones only, not all of them. The sample shows 130,000 or so clones, more than 70% of them seen only once. V is TRBV7-9 and J is TRBJ1-2; D is unclear. The specimen comprised blood, sampled from a patient whose treatment included radiotherapy and nephrectomy. The TCR was taken from a woman aged 50 to 60 with renal cell carcinoma. The CDR3 DNA reads TGTGCCAGCAGCTTAAGTTGGCTCGCGGGGGGCTACACCTTC. It is translated as CASSLSWLAGGYTF. Variable domain in full (rest from reference TRBV7-9 and TRBJ1-2): DTGVSQNPRHKITKRGQNVTFRCDPISEHNRLYWYRQTLGQGPEFLTYFQNEAQLEKSRLLSDRFSAERPKGSFSTLEIQRTEQGDSAMYLCASSLSWLAGGYTFGSGTRLTVV.